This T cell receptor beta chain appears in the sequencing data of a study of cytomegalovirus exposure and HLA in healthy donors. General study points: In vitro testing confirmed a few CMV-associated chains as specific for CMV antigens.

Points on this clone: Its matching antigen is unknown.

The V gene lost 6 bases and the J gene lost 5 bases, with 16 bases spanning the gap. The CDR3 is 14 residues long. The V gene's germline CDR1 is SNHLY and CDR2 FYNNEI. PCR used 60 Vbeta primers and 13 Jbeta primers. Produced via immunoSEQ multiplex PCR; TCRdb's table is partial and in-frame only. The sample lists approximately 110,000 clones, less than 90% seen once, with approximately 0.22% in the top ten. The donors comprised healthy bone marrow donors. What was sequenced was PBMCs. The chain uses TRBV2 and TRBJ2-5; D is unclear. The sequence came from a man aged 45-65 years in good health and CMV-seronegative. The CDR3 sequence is CASRTGLSVETQYF. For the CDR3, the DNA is TGTGCCAGCAGGACGGGTCTGAGTGTGGAGACCCAGTACTTC. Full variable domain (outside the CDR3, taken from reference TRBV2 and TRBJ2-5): EPEVTQTPSHQVTQMGQEVILRCVPISNHLYFYWYRQILGQKVEFLVSFYNNEISEKSEIFDDQFSVERPDGSNFTLKIRSTKLEDSAMYFCASRTGLSVETQYFGPGTRLLVL.